This T cell receptor beta chain appears in the sequencing data of a study of identical twins. Findings of the study overall: High-abundance cord blood beta clonotypes had fewer insertions; memory repertoires showed none.

TCRdb reprocessed the 5' RACE reads via MiXCR and lists one record per CDR3 protein. The table lists 200,000 to 300,000 distinct CDR3 sequences, about 10% of them singletons. This clonotype was observed many times. Its antigen is as yet unknown. Germline V gene data show CDR1 as MNHNY and CDR2 as SVGAGI (reference sequence). Losses at the gene ends were 6 bases for V and 1 base for J; bases not matched to a gene: 1. CDR3 size: 13 residues. This TCR derives from a man aged 45-65 years in good health. This chain joins TRBV6-6 and TRBJ1-1; 8 nucleotides line up with TRBD1. The sequencing sample was made of memory T cells sorted from blood. CDR3 nucleotides: TGTGCCAGCAGGGGACAGGCGAACACTGAAGCTTTCTTT. Translating gives CASRGQANTEAFF.